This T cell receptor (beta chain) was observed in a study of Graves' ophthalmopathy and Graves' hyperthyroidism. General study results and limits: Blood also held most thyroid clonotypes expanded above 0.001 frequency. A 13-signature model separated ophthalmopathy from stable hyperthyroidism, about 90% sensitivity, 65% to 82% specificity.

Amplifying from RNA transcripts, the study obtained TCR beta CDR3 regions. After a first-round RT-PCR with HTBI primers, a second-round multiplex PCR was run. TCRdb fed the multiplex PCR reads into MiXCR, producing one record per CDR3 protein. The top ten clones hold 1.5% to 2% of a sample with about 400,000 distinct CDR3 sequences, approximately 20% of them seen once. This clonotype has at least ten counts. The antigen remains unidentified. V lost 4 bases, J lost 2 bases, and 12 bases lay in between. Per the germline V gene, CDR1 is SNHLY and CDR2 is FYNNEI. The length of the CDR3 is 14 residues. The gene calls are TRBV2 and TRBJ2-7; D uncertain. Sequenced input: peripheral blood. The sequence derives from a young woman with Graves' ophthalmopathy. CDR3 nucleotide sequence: TGTGCCAGCAGTGTACCAGGCGGCACCTACGAGCAGTACTTC. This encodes CASSVPGGTYEQYF. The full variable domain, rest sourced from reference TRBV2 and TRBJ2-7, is EPEVTQTPSHQVTQMGQEVILRCVPISNHLYFYWYRQILGQKVEFLVSFYNNEISEKSEIFDDQFSVERPDGSNFTLKIRSTKLEDSAMYFCASSVPGGTYEQYFGPGTRLTVT.